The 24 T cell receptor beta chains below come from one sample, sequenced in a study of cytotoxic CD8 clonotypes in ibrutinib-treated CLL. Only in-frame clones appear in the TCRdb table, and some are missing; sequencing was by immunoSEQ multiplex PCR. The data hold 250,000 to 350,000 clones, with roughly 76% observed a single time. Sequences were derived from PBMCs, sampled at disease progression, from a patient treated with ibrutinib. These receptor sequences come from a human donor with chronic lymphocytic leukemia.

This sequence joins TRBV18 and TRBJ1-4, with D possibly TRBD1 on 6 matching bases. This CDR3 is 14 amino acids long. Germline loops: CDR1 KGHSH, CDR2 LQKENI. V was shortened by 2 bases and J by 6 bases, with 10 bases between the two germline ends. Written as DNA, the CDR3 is TGTGCCAGCTCACCAGTCAGGGGTGATGAAAAACTGTTTTTT. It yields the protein CASSPVRGDEKLFF.

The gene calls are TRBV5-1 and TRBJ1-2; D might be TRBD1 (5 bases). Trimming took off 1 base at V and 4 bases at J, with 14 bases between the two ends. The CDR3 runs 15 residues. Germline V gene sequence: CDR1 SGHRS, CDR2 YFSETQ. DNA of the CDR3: TGCGCCAGCAGCTTGAGGGACCCCCACAGCTATGGCTACACCTTC. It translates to CASSLRDPHSYGYTF.

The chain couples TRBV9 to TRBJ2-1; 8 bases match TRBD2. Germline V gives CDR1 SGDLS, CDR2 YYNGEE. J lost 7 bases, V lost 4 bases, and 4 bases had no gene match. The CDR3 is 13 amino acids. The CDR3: CASSPGGHNEQFF. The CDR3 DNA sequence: TGTGCCAGCAGCCCGGGGGGGCATAATGAGCAGTTCTTC.

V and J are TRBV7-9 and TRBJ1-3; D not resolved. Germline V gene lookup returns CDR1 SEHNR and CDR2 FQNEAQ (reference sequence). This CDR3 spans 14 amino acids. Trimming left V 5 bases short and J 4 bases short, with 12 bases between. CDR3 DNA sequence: TGTGCCAGCAGCACAACCTCACAAGGAAACACCATATATTTT. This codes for CASSTTSQGNTIYF.

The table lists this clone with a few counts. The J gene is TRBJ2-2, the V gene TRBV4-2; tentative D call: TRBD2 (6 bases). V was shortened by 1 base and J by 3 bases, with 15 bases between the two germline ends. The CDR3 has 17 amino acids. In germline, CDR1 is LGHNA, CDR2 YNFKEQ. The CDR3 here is CASSQGRGYSDTGELFF. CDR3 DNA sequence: TGTGCCAGCAGCCAAGGCCGGGGGTACTCGGACACCGGGGAGCTGTTTTTT.

The CDR3 DNA reads as TGTGCCAGCATCAATCCCGATTACAGGGAAAACTATGGCTACACCTTC. Its protein product is CASINPDYRENYGYTF. The chain joins TRBV7-2 to TRBJ1-2; perhaps TRBD1 as D (6 bases). The CDR3 totals 16 residues. Germline CDR1 SGHTA, CDR2 FQGNSA. V dropped 7 bases and J dropped 2 bases, with 20 bases sitting between them.

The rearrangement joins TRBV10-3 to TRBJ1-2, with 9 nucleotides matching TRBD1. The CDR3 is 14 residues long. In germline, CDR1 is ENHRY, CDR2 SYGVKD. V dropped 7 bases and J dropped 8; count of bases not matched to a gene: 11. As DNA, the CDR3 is TGTGCCATCACACCGGGACAGGGTATGCAGGGCTACACCTTC. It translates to CAITPGQGMQGYTF.

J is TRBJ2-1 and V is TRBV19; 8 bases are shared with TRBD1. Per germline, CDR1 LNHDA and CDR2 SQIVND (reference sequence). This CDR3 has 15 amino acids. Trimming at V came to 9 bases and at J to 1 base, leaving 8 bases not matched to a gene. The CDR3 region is CASRNRQGSYNEQFF. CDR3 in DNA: TGTGCCAGCCGAAACAGACAGGGGTCCTACAATGAGCAGTTCTTC.

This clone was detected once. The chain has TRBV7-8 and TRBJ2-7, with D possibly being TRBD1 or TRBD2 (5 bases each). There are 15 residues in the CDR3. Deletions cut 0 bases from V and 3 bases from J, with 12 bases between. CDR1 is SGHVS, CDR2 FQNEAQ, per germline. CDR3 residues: CASSLAPGRIYEQYF. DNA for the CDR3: TGTGCCAGCAGCTTAGCCCCGGGACGCATCTACGAGCAGTACTTC.

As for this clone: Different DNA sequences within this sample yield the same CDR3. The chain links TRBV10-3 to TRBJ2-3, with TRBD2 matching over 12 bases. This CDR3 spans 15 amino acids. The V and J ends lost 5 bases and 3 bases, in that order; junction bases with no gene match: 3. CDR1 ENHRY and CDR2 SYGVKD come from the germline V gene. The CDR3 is CAISLTSGSTDTQYF. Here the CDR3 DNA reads TGTGCCATCAGTCTGACTAGCGGGAGTACAGATACGCAGTATTTT.

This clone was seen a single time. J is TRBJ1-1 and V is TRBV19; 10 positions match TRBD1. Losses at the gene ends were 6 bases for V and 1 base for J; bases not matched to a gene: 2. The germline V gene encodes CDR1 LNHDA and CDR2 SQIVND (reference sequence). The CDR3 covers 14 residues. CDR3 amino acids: CASRRDRGNTEAFF. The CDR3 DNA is TGTGCCAGTAGGAGGGACAGGGGGAACACTGAAGCTTTCTTT.

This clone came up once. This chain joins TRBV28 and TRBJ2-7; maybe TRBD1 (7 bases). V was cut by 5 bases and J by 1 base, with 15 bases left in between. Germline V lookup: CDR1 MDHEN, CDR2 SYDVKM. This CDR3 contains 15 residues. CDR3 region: CASSDGGGASYEQYF. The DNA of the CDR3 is TGTGCCAGCAGTGATGGAGGGGGCGCATCCTACGAGCAGTACTTC.

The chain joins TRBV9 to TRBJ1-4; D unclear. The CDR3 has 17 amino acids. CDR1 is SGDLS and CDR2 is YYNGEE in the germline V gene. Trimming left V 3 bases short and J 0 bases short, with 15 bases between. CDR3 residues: CASSGPRGLATNEKLFF. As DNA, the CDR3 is TGTGCCAGCAGCGGACCACGAGGGCTCGCAACTAATGAAAAACTGTTTTTT.

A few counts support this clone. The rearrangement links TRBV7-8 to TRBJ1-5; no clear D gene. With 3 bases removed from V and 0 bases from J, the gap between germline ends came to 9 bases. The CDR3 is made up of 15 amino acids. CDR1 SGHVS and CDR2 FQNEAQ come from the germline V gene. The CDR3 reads CASSLVTDSNQPQHF. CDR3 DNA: TGTGCCAGCAGCTTGGTCACAGATAGCAATCAGCCCCAGCATTTT.

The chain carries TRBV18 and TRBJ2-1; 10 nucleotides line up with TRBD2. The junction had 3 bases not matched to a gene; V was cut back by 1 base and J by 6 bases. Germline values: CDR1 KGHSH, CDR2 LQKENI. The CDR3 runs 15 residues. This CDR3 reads CASSPQRGGSNEQFF. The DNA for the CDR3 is TGTGCCAGCTCACCACAGCGGGGGGGCAGCAATGAGCAGTTCTTC.

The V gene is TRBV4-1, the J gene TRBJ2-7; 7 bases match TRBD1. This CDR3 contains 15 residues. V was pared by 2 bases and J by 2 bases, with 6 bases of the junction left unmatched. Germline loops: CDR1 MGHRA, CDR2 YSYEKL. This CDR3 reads CASSQKQGPPYEQYF. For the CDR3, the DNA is TGCGCCAGCAGCCAAAAACAGGGGCCTCCCTACGAGCAGTACTTC.

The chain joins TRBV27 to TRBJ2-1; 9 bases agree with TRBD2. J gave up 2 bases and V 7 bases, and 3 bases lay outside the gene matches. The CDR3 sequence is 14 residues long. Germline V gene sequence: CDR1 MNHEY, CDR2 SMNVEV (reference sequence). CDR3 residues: CASKRLAAYNEQFF. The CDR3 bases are TGTGCCAGCAAAAGACTAGCGGCCTACAATGAGCAGTTCTTC.

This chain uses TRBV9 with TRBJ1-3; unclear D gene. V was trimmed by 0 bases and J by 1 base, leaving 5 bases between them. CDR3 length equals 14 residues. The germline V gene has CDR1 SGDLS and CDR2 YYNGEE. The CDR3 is CASSVGRSGNTIYF. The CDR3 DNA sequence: TGTGCCAGCAGCGTAGGCAGGTCTGGAAACACCATATATTTT. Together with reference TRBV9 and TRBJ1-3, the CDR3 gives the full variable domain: DSGVTQTPKHLITATGQRVTLRCSPRSGDLSVYWYQQSLDQGLQFLIQYYNGEERAKGNILERFSAQQFPDLHSELNLSSLELGDSALYFCASSVGRSGNTIYFGEGSWLTVV.

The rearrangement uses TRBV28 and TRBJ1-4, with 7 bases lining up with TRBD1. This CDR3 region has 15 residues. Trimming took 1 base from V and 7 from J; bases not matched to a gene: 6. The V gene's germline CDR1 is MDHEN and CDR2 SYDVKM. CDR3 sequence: CASSLYRGLGEKLFF. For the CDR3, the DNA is TGTGCCAGCAGTTTATACAGGGGTTTAGGTGAAAAACTGTTTTTT. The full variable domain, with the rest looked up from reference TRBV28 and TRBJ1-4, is DVKVTQSSRYLVKRTGEKVFLECVQDMDHENMFWYRQDPGLGLRLIYFSYDVKMKEKGDIPEGYSVSREKKERFSLILESASTNQTSMYLCASSLYRGLGEKLFFGSGTQLSVL.

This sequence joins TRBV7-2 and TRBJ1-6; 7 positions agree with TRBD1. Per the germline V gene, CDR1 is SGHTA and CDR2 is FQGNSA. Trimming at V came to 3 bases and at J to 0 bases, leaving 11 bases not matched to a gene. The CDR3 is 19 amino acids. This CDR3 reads CASSFLRDRLSSYNSPLHF. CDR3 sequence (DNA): TGTGCCAGCAGCTTCCTCCGGGACAGACTAAGCTCCTATAATTCACCCCTCCACTTT.

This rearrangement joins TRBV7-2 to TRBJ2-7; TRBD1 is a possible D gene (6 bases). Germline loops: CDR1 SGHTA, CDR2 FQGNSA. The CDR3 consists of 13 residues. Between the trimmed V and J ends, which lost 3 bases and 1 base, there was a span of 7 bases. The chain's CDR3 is CASSFDRSYEQYF. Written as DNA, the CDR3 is TGTGCCAGCAGCTTTGACAGGTCCTACGAGCAGTACTTC.

In DNA form, the CDR3 reads TGTGCCATCGGGCCCTCTGGAAACACCATATATTTT. It specifies CAIGPSGNTIYF. This chain connects TRBV28 to TRBJ1-3; D is undetermined. The CDR3 length is 12 residues. Germline V lookup: CDR1 MDHEN, CDR2 SYDVKM. The germline V and J ends were trimmed by 10 bases and 0 bases, with 7 bases remaining between them.

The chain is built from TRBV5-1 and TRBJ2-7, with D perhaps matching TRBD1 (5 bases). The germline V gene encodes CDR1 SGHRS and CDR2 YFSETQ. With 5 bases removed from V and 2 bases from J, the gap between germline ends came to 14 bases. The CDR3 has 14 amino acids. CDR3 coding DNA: TGCGCCAGCAGGACAGCTCTGAGCCCCTACGAGCAGTACTTC. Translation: CASRTALSPYEQYF.

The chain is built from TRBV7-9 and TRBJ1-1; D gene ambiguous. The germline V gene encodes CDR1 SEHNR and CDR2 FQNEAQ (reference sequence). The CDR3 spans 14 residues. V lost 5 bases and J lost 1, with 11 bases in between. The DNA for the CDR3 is TGTGCCAGCAGCCGGGATTTAGGGAACACTGAAGCTTTCTTT. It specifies CASSRDLGNTEAFF.